This TCR beta chain emerged from a study of blood T cell repertoires in COVID-19. Across the study: The United States, Italy and Spain were the sources of the acute and convalescent COVID-19 samples.

The germline V gene has CDR1 SGHAT and CDR2 FQNNGV. This CDR3 region has 14 residues. The V end was cut by 3 bases, the J end by 4 bases, with 12 bases between. The table lists this clone with a count of one. Using immunoSEQ multiplex PCR, the repertoire was profiled, and TCRdb retains in-frame clones only, with some absent. The table includes approximately 190,000 clones, roughly 84% detected once. The sequence was obtained from a woman in her 40s who had recovered from COVID-19. The specimen sequenced was peripheral blood. This chain links TRBV11-2 with TRBJ1-2, with D uncertain. The CDR3 loop reads CASSFGEGGYGYTF. The CDR3 region has the DNA TGTGCCAGCAGCTTTGGGGAGGGTGGCTATGGCTACACCTTC.